These T cell receptor beta chains were read from a single sample in a study of OX40 agonist ivuxolimab in advanced cancers. Measured with immunoSEQ multiplex PCR; TCRdb has only the in-frame clones, and not every one. Among 65,000 to 90,000 clones listed, 65% to 90% were seen once. Sequenced material: CD4+ or CD8+ T cells sorted from blood, taken in a trial of the OX40 agonist ivuxolimab. Every receptor here comes from an adult with an advanced solid tumor such as melanoma, head and neck, liver or kidney cancer. Each CDR3 is given with its conserved first and last residue. Each record gives: D gene, J gene, V gene, clone size, CDR3 DNA, CDR3 protein. The D gene is left open where the match is weak. Not every row has a clone size; where given, it reads once, few, many or a size class.

TRBD2 | TRBJ2-3 | TRBV6-5 | NA | TGTGCCAGCGGGAAAGCGGGGGAGAGCACAGATACGCAGTATTTT | CASGKAGESTDTQYF
NA | TRBJ1-2 | TRBV6-1 | NA | TGTGCCAGCAGTGGCCAATCGGGGGGGGTCGATGGCTACACCTTC | CASSGQSGGVDGYTF
NA | TRBJ2-7 | TRBV13 | NA | TGTGCCAGCAGCAAATTCCCCGTCCCCGAGCAGTACTTC | CASSKFPVPEQYF
TRBD2 | TRBJ2-5 | TRBV6-5 | NA | TGTGCCAGCAGTTACCGACTAGCGGGGCAACAAGAGACCCAGTACTTC | CASSYRLAGQQETQYF
TRBD1 | TRBJ1-3 | TRBV6-1 | NA | TGTGCCAGCAGTGAAAGGGGGCAGGGTGGAAACACCATATATTTT | CASSERGQGGNTIYF
NA | TRBJ1-4 | TRBV7-2 | NA | TGTGCCAGCAGCTTAGACAGGGCCAGTGAAAAACTGTTTTTT | CASSLDRASEKLFF
TRBD1 | TRBJ2-7 | TRBV18 | NA | TGTGCCAGCTCACGGGACAGAAACGAGCAGTACTTC | CASSRDRNEQYF
TRBD2 | TRBJ2-1 | TRBV5-8 | NA | TGTGCCAGCAGCTTGGGAGCGGGGGGGCCCCGTGAGCAGTTCTTC | CASSLGAGGPREQFF
NA | TRBJ2-4 | TRBV5-1 | few | TGCGCCAGCAGCTTAGAGCTAGCCAAAAACATTCAGTACTTC | CASSLELAKNIQYF
TRBD2 | TRBJ2-2 | TRBV5-1 | NA | TGCGCCAGCAGCCCGACTAGCGGTCGCACCGGGGAGCTGTTTTTT | CASSPTSGRTGELFF
NA | TRBJ1-6 | TRBV2 | NA | TGTGCCAGCAGGACCCAGGGGAGGAATTCACCCCTCCACTTT | CASRTQGRNSPLHF
NA | TRBJ1-1 | TRBV14 | NA | TGTGCCAGCAGCAAAGGTCCTGGGGCCACTGAAGCTTTCTTT | CASSKGPGATEAFF
NA | TRBJ2-5 | TRBV12-5 | NA | TGTGCTAGTGGTTTGGGGGTGCAGGGGGAGACCCAGTACTTC | CASGLGVQGETQYF
NA | TRBJ2-2 | TRBV18 | once | TGTGCCAGCTCACCACTGGGGACAACGAACACCGGGGAGCTGTTTTTT | CASSPLGTTNTGELFF
TRBD1 | TRBJ1-2 | TRBV11-3 | few | TGTGCCAGCAGCCTCCGGACAGGGGTGGACTATGGCTACACCTTC | CASSLRTGVDYGYTF
TRBD1 | TRBJ2-7 | TRBV5-4 | NA | TGTGCCAGCAGCTCGGGACAGACCCCCGAGCAGTACTTC | CASSSGQTPEQYF
NA | TRBJ2-7 | TRBV2 | NA | TGTGCCAGCAGTCTTCGGGGCAGCTACTACGAGCAGTACTTC | CASSLRGSYYEQYF
NA | TRBJ1-1 | TRBV7-8 | NA | TGTGCCAGCAGCTTAGTCCAGACGTCCGGCACTGAAGCTTTCTTT | CASSLVQTSGTEAFF
TRBD1 | TRBJ1-1 | TRBV7-8 | NA | TGTGCCAGCAGCCCGCGTCGGACAGGGAACACTGAAGCTTTCTTT | CASSPRRTGNTEAFF
NA | TRBJ1-1 | TRBV7-8 | NA | TGTGCCAGCAGTACAAACCCAGGGGTGAAAGCTTTCTTT | CASSTNPGVKAFF
NA | TRBJ1-2 | TRBV27 | NA | TGTGCCAGCAGTTTTGGTACAAACTATGGCTACACCTTC | CASSFGTNYGYTF
NA | TRBJ2-5 | TRBV11-2 | NA | TGTGCCAGCAGCTTTAACCGAGCATCACAAGAGACCCAGTACTTC | CASSFNRASQETQYF
NA | TRBJ1-2 | TRBV10-3 | few | TGTGCCATCAGTGGACAGTTGGGGGGAGAAGGTGGTGGCTACACCTTC | CAISGQLGGEGGGYTF
TRBD2 | TRBJ2-1 | TRBV7-2 | NA | TGTGCCAGCAACTTAGCGGGACCATACAATGAGCAGTTCTTC | CASNLAGPYNEQFF
TRBD1 | TRBJ1-3 | TRBV28 | NA | TGTGCCAGCAGTTTATCGGGACAGGGGTGGGACACCATATATTTT | CASSLSGQGWDTIYF
NA | TRBJ1-5 | TRBV13 | few | TGTGCCAGCAGCCGGGGAGGTCCCAATCAGCCCCAGCATTTT | CASSRGGPNQPQHF
TRBD2 | TRBJ2-5 | TRBV4-2 | NA | TGTGCCAGCAGCCACACTAGCGGGATAAAGACCCAGTACTTC | CASSHTSGIKTQYF
TRBD2 | TRBJ2-3 | TRBV5-4 | NA | TGTGCCAGCAGAAGGGGACTAGCGGGGACTAGCACAGATACGCAGTATTTT | CASRRGLAGTSTDTQYF
NA | TRBJ1-1 | TRBV9 | NA | TGTGCCAGCAGCGTAGGGGCCGGGAGGAACACTGAAGCTTTCTTT | CASSVGAGRNTEAFF
NA | TRBJ2-3 | TRBV7-3 | NA | TGTGCCAGCAGCTTTTCTAGCACAGATACGCAGTATTTT | CASSFSSTDTQYF
NA | TRBJ1-4 | TRBV9 | NA | TGTGCCAGCTCGGGGGCGACGACTAATGAAAAACTGTTTTTT | CASSGATTNEKLFF
NA | TRBJ1-1 | TRBV4-2 | NA | TGTGCCAGCAGCCAAGATCCCCCCTTCGGAAAAGCTTTCTTT | CASSQDPPFGKAFF
TRBD1 | TRBJ2-2 | TRBV5-5 | NA | TGTGCCAGCAGCTACACCGGGACAGGGTCCACCGGGGAGCTGTTTTTT | CASSYTGTGSTGELFF
TRBD1 | TRBJ1-6 | TRBV11-2 | NA | TGTGCCAGCAGCCTGGGACAGCAAGGAGGGAGTTCACCCCTCCACTTT | CASSLGQQGGSSPLHF
NA | TRBJ2-7 | TRBV11-3 | NA | TGTGCCAGCAGTCCCTCAGGGCGGGAGCAGTACTTC | CASSPSGREQYF
TRBD1 | TRBJ1-5 | TRBV14 | once | TGTGCCAGCAGCCAGGGTCCAGGGGGCGGGCAGCCCCAGCATTTT | CASSQGPGGGQPQHF
TRBD2 | TRBJ2-1 | TRBV7-6 | NA | TGTGCCAGCAGCTTAGCGGGAGGGACCTACAATGAGCAGTTCTTC | CASSLAGGTYNEQFF
TRBD2 | TRBJ2-1 | TRBV7-3 | NA | TGTGCCAGCAGCTCACAGACTAGCGGGAGGGCGGGTGAGCAGTTCTTC | CASSSQTSGRAGEQFF
TRBD2 | TRBJ2-1 | TRBV7-9 | NA | TGTGCCAGCAGCTTAGTAGCGGGAGGATCCACTAATGAGCAGTTCTTC | CASSLVAGGSTNEQFF
NA | TRBJ2-7 | TRBV5-4 | NA | TGTGCCAGCCGCCCCCCGGGCTCGGGACACCCAAACTACGAGCAGTACTTC | CASRPPGSGHPNYEQYF
NA | TRBJ1-6 | TRBV27 | few | TGTGCCAGCGGCTTCGTTCGGAACGGTGGTAATTCACCCCTCCACTTT | CASGFVRNGGNSPLHF
TRBD1 | TRBJ2-2 | TRBV4-2 | NA | TGTGCCAGCAGCCAAGGGACAGGGTCGGGCACCGGGGAGCTGTTTTTT | CASSQGTGSGTGELFF
TRBD2 | TRBJ2-1 | TRBV6-1 | NA | TGTGCCAGCAGTAGGGTAGGGCTAGCGGGGGGGCAGCAGTTCTTC | CASSRVGLAGGQQFF
NA | TRBJ2-1 | TRBV29-1 | once | TGCAGCGTTTACGGGGACATGTTGAGGTACAATGAGCAGTTCTTC | CSVYGDMLRYNEQFF
NA | TRBJ2-2 | TRBV19 | NA | TGTGCCAGTAGAAGCAGACAGGAGGCGGGGACCGGGGAGCTGTTTTTT | CASRSRQEAGTGELFF
NA | TRBJ2-5 | TRBV5-1 | NA | TGCGCCAGCAGCTTGCGGTGGGAATCGGAGACCCAGTACTTC | CASSLRWESETQYF
NA | TRBJ2-7 | TRBV6-1 | NA | TGTGCCAGCAGTGAATCCGGGTGGGAGCAGTACTTC | CASSESGWEQYF
NA | TRBJ2-1 | TRBV19 | few | TGTGCCAGTAGTATCGACTCCTACAATGAGCAGTTCTTC | CASSIDSYNEQFF
TRBD1 | TRBJ1-6 | TRBV7-2 | once | TGTGCCAGCAGCTTACAGGGGGCGAGCTCCTATAATTCACCCCTCCACTTT | CASSLQGASSYNSPLHF
TRBD2 | TRBJ2-7 | TRBV19 | NA | TGTGCCAGTAGTATGGCGGGGGGGGGCCAGGCCTACTCCTACGAGCAGTACTTC | CASSMAGGGQAYSYEQYF
TRBD1 | TRBJ1-4 | TRBV10-1 | NA | TGCGCCAGCAGACCGGGACAGGGTTCTGAAAAACTGTTTTTT | CASRPGQGSEKLFF